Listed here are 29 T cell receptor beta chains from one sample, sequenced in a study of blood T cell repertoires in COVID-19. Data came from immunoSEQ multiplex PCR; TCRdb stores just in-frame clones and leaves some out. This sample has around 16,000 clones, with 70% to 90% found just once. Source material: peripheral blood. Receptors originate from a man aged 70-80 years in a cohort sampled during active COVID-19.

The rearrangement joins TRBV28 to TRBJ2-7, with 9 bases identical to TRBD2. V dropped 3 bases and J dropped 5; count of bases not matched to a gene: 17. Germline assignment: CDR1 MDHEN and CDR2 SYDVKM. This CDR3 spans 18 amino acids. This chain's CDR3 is CASSFRVGGASGIHEQYF. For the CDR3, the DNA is TGTGCCAGCAGTTTCAGGGTGGGTGGGGCTAGCGGGATCCACGAGCAGTACTTC.

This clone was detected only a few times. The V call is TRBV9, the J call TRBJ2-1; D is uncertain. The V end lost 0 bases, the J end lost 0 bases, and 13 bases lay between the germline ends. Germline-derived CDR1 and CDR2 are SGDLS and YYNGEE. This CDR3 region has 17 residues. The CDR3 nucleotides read TGTGCCAGCAGCGTAGTGACTTCGGCGCGCTCCTACAATGAGCAGTTCTTC. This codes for CASSVVTSARSYNEQFF.

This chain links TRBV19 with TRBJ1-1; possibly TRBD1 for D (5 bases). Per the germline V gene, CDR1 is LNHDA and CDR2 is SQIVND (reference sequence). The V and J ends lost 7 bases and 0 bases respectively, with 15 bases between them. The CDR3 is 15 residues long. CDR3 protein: CASTAGRFMNTEAFF. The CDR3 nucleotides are TGTGCCAGTACCGCGGGACGGTTCATGAACACTGAAGCTTTCTTT.

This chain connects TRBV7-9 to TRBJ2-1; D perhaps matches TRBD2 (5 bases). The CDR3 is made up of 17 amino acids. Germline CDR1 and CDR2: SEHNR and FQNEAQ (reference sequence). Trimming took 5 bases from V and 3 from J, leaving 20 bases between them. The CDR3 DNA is TGTGCCAGCAGCAAAGAGGGTGTCGGACTCTTCTACAATGAGCAGTTCTTC. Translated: CASSKEGVGLFYNEQFF.

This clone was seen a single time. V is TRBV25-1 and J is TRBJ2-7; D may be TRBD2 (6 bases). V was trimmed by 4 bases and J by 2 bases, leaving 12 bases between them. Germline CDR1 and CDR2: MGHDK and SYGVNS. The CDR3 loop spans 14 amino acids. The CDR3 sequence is CASSGRRDAYEQYF. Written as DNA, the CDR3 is TGTGCCAGCAGTGGCCGGCGGGACGCCTACGAGCAGTACTTC.

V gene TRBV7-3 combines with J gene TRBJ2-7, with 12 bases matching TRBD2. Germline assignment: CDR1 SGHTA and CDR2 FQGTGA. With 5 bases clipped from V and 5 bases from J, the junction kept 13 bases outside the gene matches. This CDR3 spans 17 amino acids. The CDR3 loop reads CASSNPMTSGSPDEQYF. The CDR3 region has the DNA TGTGCCAGCAGCAACCCCATGACTAGCGGGAGTCCGGACGAGCAGTACTTC.

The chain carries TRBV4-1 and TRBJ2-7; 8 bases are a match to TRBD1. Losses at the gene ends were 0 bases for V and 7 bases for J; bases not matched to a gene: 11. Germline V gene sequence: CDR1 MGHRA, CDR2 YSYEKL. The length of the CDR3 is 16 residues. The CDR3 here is CASSQEAEQGAWEQYF. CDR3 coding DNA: TGCGCCAGCAGCCAAGAAGCGGAGCAGGGGGCGTGGGAGCAGTACTTC.

CDR3 nucleotides: TGTGCCAGCAGCGTTAATACAGGCTCGAACACCGGGGAGCTGTTTTTT. Translating it yields CASSVNTGSNTGELFF. This chain joins TRBV9 and TRBJ2-2; possible D gene TRBD1, 5 bases. CDR1 and CDR2 from the germline V gene are SGDLS and YYNGEE. Trimming left V 2 bases short and J 0 bases short, with 11 bases between. CDR3 length equals 16 residues.

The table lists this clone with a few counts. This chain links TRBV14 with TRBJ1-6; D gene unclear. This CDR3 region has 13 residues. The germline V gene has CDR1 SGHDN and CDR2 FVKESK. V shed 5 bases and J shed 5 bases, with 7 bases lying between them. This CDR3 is CASSITDNSPLHF. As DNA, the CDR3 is TGTGCCAGCAGCATTACAGATAATTCACCCCTCCACTTT.

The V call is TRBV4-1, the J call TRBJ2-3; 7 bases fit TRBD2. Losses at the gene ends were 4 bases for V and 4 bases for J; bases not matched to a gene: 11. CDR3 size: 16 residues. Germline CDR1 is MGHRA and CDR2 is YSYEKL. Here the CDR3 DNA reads TGCGCCAGCAGCCTTGAAGGGGCAGGGAGGGCAGATACGCAGTATTTT. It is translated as CASSLEGAGRADTQYF.

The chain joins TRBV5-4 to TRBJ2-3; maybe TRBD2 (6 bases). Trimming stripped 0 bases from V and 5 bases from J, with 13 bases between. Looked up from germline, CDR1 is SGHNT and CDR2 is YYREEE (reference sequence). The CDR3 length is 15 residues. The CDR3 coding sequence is TGTGCCAGCAGCTTGGCCGGAGGGCGTAGAGATACGCAGTATTTT. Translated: CASSLAGGRRDTQYF.

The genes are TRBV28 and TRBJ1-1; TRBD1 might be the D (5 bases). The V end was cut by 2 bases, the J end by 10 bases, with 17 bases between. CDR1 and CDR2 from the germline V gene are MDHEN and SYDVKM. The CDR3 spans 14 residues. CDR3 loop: CASSLTGQGKVAFF. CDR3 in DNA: TGTGCCAGCAGTTTAACCGGCCAGGGAAAGGTAGCTTTCTTT.

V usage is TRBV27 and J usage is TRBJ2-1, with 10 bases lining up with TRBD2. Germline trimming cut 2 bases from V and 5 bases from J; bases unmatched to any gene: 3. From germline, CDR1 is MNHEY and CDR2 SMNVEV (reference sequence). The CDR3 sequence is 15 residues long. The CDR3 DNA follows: TGTGCCAGCAGTTTAAGGCTAGCGGGGGACAATGAGCAGTTCTTC. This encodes CASSLRLAGDNEQFF.

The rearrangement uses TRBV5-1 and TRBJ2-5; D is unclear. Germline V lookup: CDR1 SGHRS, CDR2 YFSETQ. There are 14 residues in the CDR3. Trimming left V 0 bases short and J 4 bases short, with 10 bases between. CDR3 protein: CASSLDSRGETQYF. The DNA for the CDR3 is TGCGCCAGCAGCTTGGACTCCCGCGGAGAGACCCAGTACTTC. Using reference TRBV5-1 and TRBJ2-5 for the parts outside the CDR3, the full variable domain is KAGVTQTPRYLIKTRGQQVTLSCSPISGHRSVSWYQQTPGQGLQFLFEYFSETQRNKGNFPGRFSGRQFSNSRSEMNVSTLELGDSALYLCASSLDSRGETQYFGPGTRLLVL.

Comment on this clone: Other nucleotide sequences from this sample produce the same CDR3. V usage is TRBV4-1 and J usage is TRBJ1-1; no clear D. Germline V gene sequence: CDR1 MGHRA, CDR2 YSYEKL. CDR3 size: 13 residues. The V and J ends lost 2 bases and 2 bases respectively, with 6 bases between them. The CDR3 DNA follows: TGCGCCAGCAGCCAAACAGAAAACACTGAAGCTTTCTTT. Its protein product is CASSQTENTEAFF.

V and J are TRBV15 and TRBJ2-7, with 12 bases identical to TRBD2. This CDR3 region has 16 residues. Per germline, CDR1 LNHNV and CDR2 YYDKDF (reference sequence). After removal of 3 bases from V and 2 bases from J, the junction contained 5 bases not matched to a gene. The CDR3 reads CATSSGTSGSTYEQYF. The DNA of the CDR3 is TGTGCCACCAGCAGCGGGACTAGCGGGTCTACCTACGAGCAGTACTTC.

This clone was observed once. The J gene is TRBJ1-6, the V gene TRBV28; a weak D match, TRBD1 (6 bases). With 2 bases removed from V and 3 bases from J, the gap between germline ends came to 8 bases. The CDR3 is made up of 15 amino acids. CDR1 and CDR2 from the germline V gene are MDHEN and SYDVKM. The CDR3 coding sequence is TGTGCCAGCAGTTTAGTGGACAGCTATAATTCACCCCTCCACTTT. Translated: CASSLVDSYNSPLHF.

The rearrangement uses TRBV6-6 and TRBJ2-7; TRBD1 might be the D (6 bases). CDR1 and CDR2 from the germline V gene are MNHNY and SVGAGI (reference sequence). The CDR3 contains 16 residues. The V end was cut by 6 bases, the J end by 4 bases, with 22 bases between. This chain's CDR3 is CASRLTQGVALYEQYF. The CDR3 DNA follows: TGTGCCAGCAGATTAACACAGGGAGTTGCCTTATACGAGCAGTACTTC.

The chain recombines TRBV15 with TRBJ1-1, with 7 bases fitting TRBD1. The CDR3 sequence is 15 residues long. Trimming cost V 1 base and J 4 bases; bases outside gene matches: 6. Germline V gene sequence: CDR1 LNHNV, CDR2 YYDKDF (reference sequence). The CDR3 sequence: CATSRARGLVTEAFF. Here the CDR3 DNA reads TGTGCCACCAGCAGAGCTAGGGGGCTGGTCACTGAAGCTTTCTTT.

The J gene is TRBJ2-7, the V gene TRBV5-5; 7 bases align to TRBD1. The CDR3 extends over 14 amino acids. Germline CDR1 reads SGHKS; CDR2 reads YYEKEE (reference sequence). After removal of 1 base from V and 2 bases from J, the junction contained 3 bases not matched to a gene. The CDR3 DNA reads TGTGCCAGCAGCTTGACAGGGGCTACCTACGAGCAGTACTTC. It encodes CASSLTGATYEQYF.

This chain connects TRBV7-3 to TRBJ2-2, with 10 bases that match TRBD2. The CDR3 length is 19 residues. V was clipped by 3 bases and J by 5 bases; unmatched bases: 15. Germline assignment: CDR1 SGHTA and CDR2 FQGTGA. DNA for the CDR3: TGTGCCAGCAGCTTGAATCCCGCTAGCGGGAGTGGAGGAACCGGGGAGCTGTTTTTT. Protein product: CASSLNPASGSGGTGELFF.

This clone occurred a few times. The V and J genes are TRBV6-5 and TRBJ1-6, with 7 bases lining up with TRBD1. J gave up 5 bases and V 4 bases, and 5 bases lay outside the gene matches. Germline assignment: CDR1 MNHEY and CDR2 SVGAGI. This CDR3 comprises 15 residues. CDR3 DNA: TGTGCCAGCAGTTCCCCCGGGACAGATAATTCACCCCTCCACTTT. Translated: CASSSPGTDNSPLHF.

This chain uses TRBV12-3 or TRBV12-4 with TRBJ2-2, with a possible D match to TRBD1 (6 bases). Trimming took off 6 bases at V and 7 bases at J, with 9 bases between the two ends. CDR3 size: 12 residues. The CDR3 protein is CASRQGHGELFF. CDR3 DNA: TGTGCCAGCAGACAGGGACACGGGGAGCTGTTTTTT.

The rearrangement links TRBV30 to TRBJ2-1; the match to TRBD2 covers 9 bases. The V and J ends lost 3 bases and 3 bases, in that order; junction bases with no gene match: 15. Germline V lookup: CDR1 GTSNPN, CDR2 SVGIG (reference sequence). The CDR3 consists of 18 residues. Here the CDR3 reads CAWRGGGRAGAGYNEQFF. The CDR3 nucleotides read TGTGCCTGGAGGGGAGGCGGGAGGGCAGGGGCCGGCTACAATGAGCAGTTCTTC.

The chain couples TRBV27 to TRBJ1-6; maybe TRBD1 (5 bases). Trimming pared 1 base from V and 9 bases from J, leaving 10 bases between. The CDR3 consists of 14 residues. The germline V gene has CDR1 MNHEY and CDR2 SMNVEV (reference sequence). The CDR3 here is CASSLLGLGSPLHF. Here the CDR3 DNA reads TGTGCCAGCAGTTTATTGGGGCTAGGTTCACCCCTCCACTTT.

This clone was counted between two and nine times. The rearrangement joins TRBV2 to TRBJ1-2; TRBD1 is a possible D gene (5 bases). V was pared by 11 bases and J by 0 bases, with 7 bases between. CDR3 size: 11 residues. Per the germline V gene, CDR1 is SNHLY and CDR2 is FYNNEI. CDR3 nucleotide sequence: TGTGCCGGGGGGTCTAACTATGGCTACACCTTC. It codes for CAGGSNYGYTF.

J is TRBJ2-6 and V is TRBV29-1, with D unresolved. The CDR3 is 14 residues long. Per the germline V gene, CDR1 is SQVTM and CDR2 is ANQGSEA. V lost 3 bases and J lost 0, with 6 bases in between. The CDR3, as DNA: TGCAGCGTTGATTCACTCTCTGGGGCCAACGTCCTGACTTTC. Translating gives CSVDSLSGANVLTF.

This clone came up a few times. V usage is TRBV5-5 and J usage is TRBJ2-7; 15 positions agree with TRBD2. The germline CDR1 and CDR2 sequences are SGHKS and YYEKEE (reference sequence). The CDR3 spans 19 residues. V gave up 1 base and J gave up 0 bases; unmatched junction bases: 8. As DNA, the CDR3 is TGTGCCAGCAGCTTGTCATCCGGGACTAGCGGGAGGAGCTCCTACGAGCAGTACTTC. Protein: CASSLSSGTSGRSSYEQYF.

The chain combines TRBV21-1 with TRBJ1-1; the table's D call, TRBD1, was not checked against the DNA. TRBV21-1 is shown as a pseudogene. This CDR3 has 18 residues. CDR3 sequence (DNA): TGTGCCAGCAGCAATGGACAGGAGACTTATAATCCTACTCCCGAAGCTTTCTTT. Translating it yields CASSNGQETYNPTPEAFF.